The clone carrying this TCR beta chain was counted a few times. The sample comes from a study of blood T cell repertoires in COVID-19. Clones were sequenced by immunoSEQ multiplex PCR, and TCRdb holds only the in-frame ones, with some missing. The table lists about 140,000 clones, over 80% of them singletons. Trimming took 1 base from V and 6 from J; bases not matched to a gene: 12. Per germline, CDR1 MGHRA and CDR2 YSYEKL. CDR3 length: 17 residues. Sequenced material: PBMCs or T cells enriched from blood (not recorded which). The chain employs TRBV4-1 and TRBJ2-7; TRBD2 aligns across 10 bases. This sequence was found in a man aged 60 to 75 who had recovered from COVID-19. CDR3 in amino acids: CASSQGGSGRFSGEQYF. DNA for the CDR3: TGCGCCAGCAGCCAAGGGGGTAGCGGGAGGTTCTCGGGCGAGCAGTACTTC.